These 9 T cell receptor beta chains were sequenced from one sample in a study of blood T cells in healthy people across ages. Combining a sample-barcoded 5' primer with a J-beta primer mix, a second PCR ran for 7 to 11 cycles. Each CDR3 protein gets one entry after TCRdb re-called the 5' RACE reads with MiXCR. In the table there are over 950,000 distinct CDR3 sequences, 30% to 40% of which are singletons. Sequenced input: blood. The source is a man younger than 30 in good health.

This clonotype was counted once. The chain links TRBV20-1 to TRBJ1-3; D is perhaps TRBD1 (6 bases). Germline CDR1 reads DFQATT; CDR2 reads SNEGSKA (reference sequence). The length of the CDR3 is 13 residues. The CDR3 reads CSAAGDSGNTIYF. The CDR3 bases are TGCAGCGCAGCAGGGGATTCTGGAAACACCATATATTTT.

This clonotype was found a few times. The chain employs TRBV9 and TRBJ2-3, with D maybe TRBD2 (6 bases). Trimming stripped 4 bases from V and 0 bases from J, with 18 bases between. This CDR3 is 17 amino acids long. Germline values: CDR1 SGDLS, CDR2 YYNGEE. The CDR3 region is CASSTRFGTDSTDTQYF. Written as DNA, the CDR3 is TGTGCCAGCAGCACCCGCTTCGGGACTGATAGCACAGATACGCAGTATTTT.

V and J are TRBV20-1 and TRBJ1-2; D not certain. Per germline, CDR1 DFQATT and CDR2 SNEGSKA (reference sequence). The CDR3 consists of 12 residues. V was cut by 1 base and J by 10 bases, with 13 bases left in between. The CDR3 loop is CSARVGYRDYTF. In DNA form, the CDR3 reads TGCAGTGCTAGAGTGGGATATAGAGACTACACCTTC.

This clonotype has ten or more counts. The chain employs TRBV12-3 or TRBV12-4 and TRBJ1-2, with 9 bases lining up with TRBD1. The CDR3 is 14 amino acids. Losses at the gene ends were 5 bases for V and 4 bases for J; bases not matched to a gene: 5. This CDR3 reads CASSPTTGGYGYTF. The CDR3 nucleotides read TGTGCCAGCAGTCCAACGACAGGGGGCTATGGCTACACCTTC.

The chain employs TRBV15 and TRBJ2-7, with TRBD2 matching 9 bases. The CDR3 has 14 residues. Germline CDR1 reads LNHNV; CDR2 reads YYDKDF (reference sequence). The V gene end was trimmed by 9 bases and the J gene end by 7 bases; junction bases not matched to a gene: 13. In DNA form, the CDR3 reads TGTGCCACTCACCATAGCGGGGGCGGGAATGAGCAGTACTTC. It encodes CATHHSGGGNEQYF.

The chain couples TRBV3-1 to TRBJ1-5, with unresolved D. Germline-derived CDR1 and CDR2 are LGHDT and YNNKEL (reference sequence). The CDR3 is 13 residues long. Trimming left V 0 bases short and J 7 bases short, with 7 bases between. Here the CDR3 reads CASSQDIQQPQHF. The CDR3 nucleotides read TGTGCCAGCAGCCAAGATATCCAACAGCCCCAGCATTTT.

This clonotype was seen a single time. CDR3 residues: CASSPGLLNHGYTF. In DNA, the CDR3 is TGTGCCAGCAGCCCCGGGCTCCTAAACCATGGCTACACCTTC. The chain couples TRBV9 to TRBJ1-2; D remains unclear. V shed 4 bases and J shed 6 bases, with 16 bases lying between them. CDR1 and CDR2 from the germline V gene are SGDLS and YYNGEE. The CDR3 loop spans 14 amino acids. The full variable domain, completed using reference TRBV9 and TRBJ1-2, is DSGVTQTPKHLITATGQRVTLRCSPRSGDLSVYWYQQSLDQGLQFLIQYYNGEERAKGNILERFSAQQFPDLHSELNLSSLELGDSALYFCASSPGLLNHGYTFGSGTRLTVV.

About this clonotype itself: One junction end disagrees with the germline gene, perhaps due to a read error. The chain carries TRBV10-3 and TRBJ2-5; 7 bases agree with TRBD1. The J call may be in error: the DNA end matches TRBJ2-1 better. CDR3 length: 15 residues. Looked up from germline, CDR1 is ENHRY and CDR2 is SYGVKD. The CDR3 spells CANSEGQASQETQFF. CDR3 nucleotide sequence: TGTGCCAACAGTGAAGGACAGGCTTCGCAAGAGACCCAGTTCTTC.

In this sample, this clonotype turned up a few times. The chain couples TRBV9 to TRBJ2-3; either TRBD1 or TRBD2 may supply D (5 bases each). CDR3 size: 15 residues. The germline V gene has CDR1 SGDLS and CDR2 YYNGEE. V dropped 1 base and J dropped 5 bases, with 14 bases sitting between them. CDR3 DNA sequence: TGTGCCAGCAGCGTACCTTACGGGGACGGAGATACGCAGTATTTT. This gives the protein CASSVPYGDGDTQYF.